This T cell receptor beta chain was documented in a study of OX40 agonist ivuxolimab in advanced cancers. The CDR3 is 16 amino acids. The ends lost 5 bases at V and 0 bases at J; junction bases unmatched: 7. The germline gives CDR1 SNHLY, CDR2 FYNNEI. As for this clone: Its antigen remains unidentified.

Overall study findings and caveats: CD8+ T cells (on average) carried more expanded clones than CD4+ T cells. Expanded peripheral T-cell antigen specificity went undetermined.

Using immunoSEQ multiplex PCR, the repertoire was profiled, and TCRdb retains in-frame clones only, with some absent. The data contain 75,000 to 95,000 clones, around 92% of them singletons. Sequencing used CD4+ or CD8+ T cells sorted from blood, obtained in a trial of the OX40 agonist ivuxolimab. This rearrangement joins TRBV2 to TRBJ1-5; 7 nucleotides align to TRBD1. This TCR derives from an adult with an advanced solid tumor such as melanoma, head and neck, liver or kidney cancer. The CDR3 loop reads CASSYPQGVSNQPQHF. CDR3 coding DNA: TGTGCCAGCAGTTATCCCCAGGGGGTTAGCAATCAGCCCCAGCATTTT.